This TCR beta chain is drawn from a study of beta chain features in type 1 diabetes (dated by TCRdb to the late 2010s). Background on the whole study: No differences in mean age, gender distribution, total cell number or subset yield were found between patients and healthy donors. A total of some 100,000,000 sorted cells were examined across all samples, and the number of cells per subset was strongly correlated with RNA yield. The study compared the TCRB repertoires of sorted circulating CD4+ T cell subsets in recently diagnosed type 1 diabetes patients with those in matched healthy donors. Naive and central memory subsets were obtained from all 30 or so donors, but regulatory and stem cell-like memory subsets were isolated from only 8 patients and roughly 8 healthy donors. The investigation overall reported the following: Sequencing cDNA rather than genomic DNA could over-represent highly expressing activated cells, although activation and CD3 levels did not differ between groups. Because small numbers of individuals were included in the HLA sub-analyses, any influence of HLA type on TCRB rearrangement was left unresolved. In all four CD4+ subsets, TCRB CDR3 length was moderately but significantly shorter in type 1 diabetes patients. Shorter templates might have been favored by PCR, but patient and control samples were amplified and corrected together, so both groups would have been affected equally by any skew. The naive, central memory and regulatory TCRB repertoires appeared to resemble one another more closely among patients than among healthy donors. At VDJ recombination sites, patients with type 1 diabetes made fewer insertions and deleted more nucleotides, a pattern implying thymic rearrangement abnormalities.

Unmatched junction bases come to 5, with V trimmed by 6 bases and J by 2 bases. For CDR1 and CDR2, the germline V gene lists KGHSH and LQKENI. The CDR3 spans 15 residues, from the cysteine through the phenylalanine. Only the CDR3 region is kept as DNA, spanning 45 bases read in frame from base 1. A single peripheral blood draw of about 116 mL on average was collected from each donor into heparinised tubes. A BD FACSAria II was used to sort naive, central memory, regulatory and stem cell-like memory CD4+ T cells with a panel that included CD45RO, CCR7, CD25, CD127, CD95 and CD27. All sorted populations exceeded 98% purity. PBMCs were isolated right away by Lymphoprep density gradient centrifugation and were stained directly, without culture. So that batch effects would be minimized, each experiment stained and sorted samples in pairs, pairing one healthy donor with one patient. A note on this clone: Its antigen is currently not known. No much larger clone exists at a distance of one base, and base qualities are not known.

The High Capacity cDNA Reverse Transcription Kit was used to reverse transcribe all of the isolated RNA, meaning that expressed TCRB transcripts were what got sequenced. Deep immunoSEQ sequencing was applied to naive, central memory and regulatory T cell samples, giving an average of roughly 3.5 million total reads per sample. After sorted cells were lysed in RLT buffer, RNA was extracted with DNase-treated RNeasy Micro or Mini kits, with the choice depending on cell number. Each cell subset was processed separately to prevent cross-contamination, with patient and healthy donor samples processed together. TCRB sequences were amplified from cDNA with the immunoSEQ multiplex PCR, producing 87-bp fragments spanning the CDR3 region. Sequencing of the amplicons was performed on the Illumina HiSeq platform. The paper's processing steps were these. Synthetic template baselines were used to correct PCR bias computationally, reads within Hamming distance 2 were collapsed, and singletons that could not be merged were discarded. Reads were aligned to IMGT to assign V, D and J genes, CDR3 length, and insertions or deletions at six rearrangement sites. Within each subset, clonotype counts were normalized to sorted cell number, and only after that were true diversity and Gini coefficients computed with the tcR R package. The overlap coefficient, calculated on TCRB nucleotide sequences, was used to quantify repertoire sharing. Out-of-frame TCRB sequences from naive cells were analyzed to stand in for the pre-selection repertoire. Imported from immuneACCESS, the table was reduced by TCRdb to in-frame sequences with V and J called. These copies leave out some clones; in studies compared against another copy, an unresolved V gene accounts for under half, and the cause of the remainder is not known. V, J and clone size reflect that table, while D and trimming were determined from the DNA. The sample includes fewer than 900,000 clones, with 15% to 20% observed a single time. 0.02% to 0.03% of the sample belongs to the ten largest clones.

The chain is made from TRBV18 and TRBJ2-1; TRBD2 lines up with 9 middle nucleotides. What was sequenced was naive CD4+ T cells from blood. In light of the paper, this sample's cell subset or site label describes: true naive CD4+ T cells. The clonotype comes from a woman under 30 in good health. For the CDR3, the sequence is CASSLLAGTYNEQFF. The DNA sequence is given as TGTGCCAGCTCCCTACTAGCGGGCACCTACAATGAGCAGTTCTTC.